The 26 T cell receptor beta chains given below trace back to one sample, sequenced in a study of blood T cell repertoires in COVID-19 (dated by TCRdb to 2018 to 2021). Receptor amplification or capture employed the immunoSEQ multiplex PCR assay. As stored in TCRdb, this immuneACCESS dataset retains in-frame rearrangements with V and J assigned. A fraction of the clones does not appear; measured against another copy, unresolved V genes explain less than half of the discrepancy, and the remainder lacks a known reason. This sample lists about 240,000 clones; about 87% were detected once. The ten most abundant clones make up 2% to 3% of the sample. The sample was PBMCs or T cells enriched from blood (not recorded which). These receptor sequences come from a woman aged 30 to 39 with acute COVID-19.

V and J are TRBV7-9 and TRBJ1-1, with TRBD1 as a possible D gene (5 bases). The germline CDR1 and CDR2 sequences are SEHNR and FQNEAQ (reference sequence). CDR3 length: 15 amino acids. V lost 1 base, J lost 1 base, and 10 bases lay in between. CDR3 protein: CASSLVGEANTEAFF. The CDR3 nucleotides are TGTGCCAGCAGCTTAGTGGGGGAGGCGAACACTGAAGCTTTCTTT.

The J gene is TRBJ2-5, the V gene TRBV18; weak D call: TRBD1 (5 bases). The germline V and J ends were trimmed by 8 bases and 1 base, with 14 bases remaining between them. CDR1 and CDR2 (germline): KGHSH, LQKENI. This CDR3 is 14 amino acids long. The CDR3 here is CASAPRATQETQYF. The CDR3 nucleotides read TGTGCCAGCGCCCCCAGGGCCACCCAAGAGACCCAGTACTTC.

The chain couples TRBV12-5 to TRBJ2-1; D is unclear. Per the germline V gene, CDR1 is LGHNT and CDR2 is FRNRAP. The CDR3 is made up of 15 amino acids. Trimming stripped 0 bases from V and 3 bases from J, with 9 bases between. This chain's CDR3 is CASGLVPLGYNEQFF. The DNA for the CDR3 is TGTGCTAGTGGTTTGGTACCTCTAGGCTACAATGAGCAGTTCTTC.

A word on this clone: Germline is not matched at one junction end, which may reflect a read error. The CDR3 coding sequence is TGTGCTAGCAGCCCCTCTAGCGGGGGAACCGGGGAGCTGTTTTTT. It encodes CASSPSSGGTGELFF. The chain combines TRBV7-7 with TRBJ2-2, with 10 nucleotides matching TRBD2. The CDR3 loop spans 15 amino acids. Germline V gene sequence: CDR1 SSHAT, CDR2 FNYEAQ (reference sequence).

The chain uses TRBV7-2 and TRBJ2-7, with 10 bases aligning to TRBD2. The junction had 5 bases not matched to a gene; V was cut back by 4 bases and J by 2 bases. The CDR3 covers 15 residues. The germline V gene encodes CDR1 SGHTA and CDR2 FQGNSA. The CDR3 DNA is TGTGCCAGCAGCTCCTACACTAGCGGGGCCTACGAGCAGTACTTC. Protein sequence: CASSSYTSGAYEQYF.

CDR3 DNA sequence: TGTGCCAGTAGCCAATTGCGGAACACTGAAGCTTTCTTT. Its translation: CASSQLRNTEAFF. The chain couples TRBV19 to TRBJ1-1, with D hard to call. Germline assignment: CDR1 LNHDA and CDR2 SQIVND (reference sequence). The CDR3 length is 13 residues. Trimming took off 6 bases at V and 1 base at J, with 9 bases between the two ends.

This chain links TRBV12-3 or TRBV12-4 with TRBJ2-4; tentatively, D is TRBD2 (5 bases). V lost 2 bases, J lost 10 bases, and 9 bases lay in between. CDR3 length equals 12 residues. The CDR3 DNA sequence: TGTGCCAGCAGTTTAATGGGGAGTATTCAGTACTTC. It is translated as CASSLMGSIQYF.

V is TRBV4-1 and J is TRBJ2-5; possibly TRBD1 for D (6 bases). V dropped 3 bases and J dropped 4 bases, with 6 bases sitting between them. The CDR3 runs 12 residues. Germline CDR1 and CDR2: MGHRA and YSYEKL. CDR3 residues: CASSHRGETQYF. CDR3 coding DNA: TGCGCCAGCAGCCACAGGGGAGAGACCCAGTACTTC.

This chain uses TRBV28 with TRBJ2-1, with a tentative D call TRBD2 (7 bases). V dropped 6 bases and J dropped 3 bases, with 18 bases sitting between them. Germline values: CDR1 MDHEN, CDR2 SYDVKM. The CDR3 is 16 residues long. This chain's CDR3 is CASRTRGAGNYNEQFF. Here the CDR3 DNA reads TGTGCCAGCAGGACACGGGGGGCGGGGAACTACAATGAGCAGTTCTTC.

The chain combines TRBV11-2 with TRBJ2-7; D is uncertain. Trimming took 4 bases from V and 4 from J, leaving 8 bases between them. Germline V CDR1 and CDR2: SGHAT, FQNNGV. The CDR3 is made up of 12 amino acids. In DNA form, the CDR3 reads TGTGCCAGCAGCTCTACTGCTTACGAGCAGTACTTC. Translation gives CASSSTAYEQYF. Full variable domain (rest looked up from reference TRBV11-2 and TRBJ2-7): EAGVAQSPRYKIIEKRQSVAFWCNPISGHATLYWYQQILGQGPKLLIQFQNNGVVDDSQLPKDRFSAERLKGVDSTLKIQPAKLEDSAVYLCASSSTAYEQYFGPGTRLTVT.

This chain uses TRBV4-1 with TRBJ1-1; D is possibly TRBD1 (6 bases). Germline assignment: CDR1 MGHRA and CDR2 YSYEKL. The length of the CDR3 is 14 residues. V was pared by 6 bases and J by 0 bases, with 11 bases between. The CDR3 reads CASRTGQMNTEAFF. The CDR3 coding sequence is TGCGCCAGCAGGACGGGACAAATGAACACTGAAGCTTTCTTT.

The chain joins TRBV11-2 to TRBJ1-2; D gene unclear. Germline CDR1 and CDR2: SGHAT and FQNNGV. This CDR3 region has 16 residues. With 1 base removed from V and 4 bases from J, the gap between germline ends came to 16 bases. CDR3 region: CASSLGSPGDAYGYTF. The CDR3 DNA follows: TGTGCCAGCAGCTTAGGATCTCCAGGCGACGCCTATGGCTACACCTTC.

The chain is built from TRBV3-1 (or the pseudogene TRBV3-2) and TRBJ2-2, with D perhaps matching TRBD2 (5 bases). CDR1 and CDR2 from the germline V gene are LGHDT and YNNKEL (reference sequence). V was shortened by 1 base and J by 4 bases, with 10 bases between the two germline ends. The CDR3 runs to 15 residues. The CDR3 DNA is TGTGCCAGCAGCCAAGGCCCAGCGGCCACCGGGGAGCTGTTTTTT. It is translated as CASSQGPAATGELFF.

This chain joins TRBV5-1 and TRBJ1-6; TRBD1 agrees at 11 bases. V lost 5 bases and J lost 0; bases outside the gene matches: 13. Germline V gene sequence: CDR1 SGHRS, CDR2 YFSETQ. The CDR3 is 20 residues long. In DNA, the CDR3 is TGCGCCAGCAGTGAAACCGGGACAGGGGGTTTCGGCTCCTATAATTCACCCCTCCACTTT. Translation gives CASSETGTGGFGSYNSPLHF.

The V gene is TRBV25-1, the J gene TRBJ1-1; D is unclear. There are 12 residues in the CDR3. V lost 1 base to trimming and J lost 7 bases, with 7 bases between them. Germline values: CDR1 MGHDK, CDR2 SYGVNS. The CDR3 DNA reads TGTGCCAGCAGTGAATTGGGCAGTGAAGCTTTCTTT. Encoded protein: CASSELGSEAFF.

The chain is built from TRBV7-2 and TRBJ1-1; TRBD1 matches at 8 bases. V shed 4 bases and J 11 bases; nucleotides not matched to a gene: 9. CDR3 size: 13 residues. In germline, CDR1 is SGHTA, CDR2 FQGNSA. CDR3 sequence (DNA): TGTGCCAGCAGCTCCCAACAGGGGGTTTTTGCTTTCTTT. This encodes CASSSQQGVFAFF. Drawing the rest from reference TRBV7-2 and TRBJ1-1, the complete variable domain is GAGVSQSPSNKVTEKGKDVELRCDPISGHTALYWYRQSLGQGLEFLIYFQGNSAPDKSGLPSDRFSAERTGGSVSTLTIQRTQQEDSAVYLCASSSQQGVFAFFGQGTRLTVV.

CDR3 amino acids: CASSPREGGSYNEQFF. The CDR3 DNA is TGCGCCAGCAGCCCAAGGGAGGGAGGCTCCTACAATGAGCAGTTCTTC. The V call is TRBV5-1, the J call TRBJ2-1; 7 bases match TRBD2. CDR1 and CDR2 from the germline V gene are SGHRS and YFSETQ. The J segment lost 0 bases and the V segment lost 4 bases, leaving 7 bases of the junction unmatched. The CDR3 is 16 amino acids.

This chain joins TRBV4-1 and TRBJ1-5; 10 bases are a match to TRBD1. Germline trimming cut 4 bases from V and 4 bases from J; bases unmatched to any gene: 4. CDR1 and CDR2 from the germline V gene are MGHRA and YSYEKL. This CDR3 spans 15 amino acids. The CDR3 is CASSPGTGENQPQHF. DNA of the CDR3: TGCGCCAGCAGCCCCGGGACAGGGGAAAATCAGCCCCAGCATTTT.

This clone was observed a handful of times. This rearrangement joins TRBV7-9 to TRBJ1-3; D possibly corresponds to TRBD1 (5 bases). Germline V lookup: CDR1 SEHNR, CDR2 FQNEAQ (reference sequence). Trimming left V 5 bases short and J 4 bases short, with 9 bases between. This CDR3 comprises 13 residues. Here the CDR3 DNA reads TGTGCCAGCAGCGTGGACACAGGAAACACCATATATTTT. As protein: CASSVDTGNTIYF.

The CDR3: CASGSGQGNSPLHF. The CDR3 DNA reads as TGTGCTAGTGGTTCGGGACAGGGGAATTCACCCCTCCACTTT. The chain recombines TRBV12-5 with TRBJ1-6; 10 bases line up with TRBD1. Germline CDR1 reads LGHNT; CDR2 reads FRNRAP. This CDR3 is 14 amino acids long. Trimming cost V 4 bases and J 7 bases; bases outside gene matches: 1.

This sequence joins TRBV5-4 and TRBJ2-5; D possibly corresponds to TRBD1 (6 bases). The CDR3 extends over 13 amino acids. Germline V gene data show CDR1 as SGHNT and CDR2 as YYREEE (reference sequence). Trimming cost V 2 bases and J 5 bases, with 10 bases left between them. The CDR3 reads CASSLQGQETQYF. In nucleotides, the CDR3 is TGTGCCAGCAGCTTACAGGGTCAGGAGACCCAGTACTTC.

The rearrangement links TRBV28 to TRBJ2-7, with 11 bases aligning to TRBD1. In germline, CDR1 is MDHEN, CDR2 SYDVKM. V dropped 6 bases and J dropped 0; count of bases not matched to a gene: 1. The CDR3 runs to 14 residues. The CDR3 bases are TGTGCCAGCAGGGGGACAGGGGGCTCCTACGAGCAGTACTTC. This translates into CASRGTGGSYEQYF.

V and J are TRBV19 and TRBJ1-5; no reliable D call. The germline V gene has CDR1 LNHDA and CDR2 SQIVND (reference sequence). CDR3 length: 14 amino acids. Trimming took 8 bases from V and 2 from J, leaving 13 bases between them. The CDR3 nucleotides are TGTGCCAGTCGGGGTCGGGGAGGCAATCAGCCCCAGCATTTT. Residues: CASRGRGGNQPQHF. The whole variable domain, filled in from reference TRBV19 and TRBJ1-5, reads DGGITQSPKYLFRKEGQNVTLSCEQNLNHDAMYWYRQDPGQGLRLIYYSQIVNDFQKGDIAEGYSVSREKKESFPLTVTSAQKNPTAFYLCASRGRGGNQPQHFGDGTRLSIL.

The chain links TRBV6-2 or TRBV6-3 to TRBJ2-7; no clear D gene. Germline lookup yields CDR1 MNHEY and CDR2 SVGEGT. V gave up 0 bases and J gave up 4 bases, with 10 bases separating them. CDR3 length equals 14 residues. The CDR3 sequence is CASSYSRLGYEQYF. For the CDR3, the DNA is TGTGCCAGCAGTTACTCGAGGCTTGGGTACGAGCAGTACTTC.

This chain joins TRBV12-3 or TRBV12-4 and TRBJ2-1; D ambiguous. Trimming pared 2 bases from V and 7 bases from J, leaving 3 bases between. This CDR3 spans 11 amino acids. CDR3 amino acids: CASSLINEQFF. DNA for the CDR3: TGTGCCAGCAGTTTAATAAATGAGCAGTTCTTC.

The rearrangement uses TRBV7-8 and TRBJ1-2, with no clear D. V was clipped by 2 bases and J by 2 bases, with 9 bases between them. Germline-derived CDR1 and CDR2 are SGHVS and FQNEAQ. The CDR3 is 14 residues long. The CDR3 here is CASSLPTPNYGYTF. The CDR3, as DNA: TGTGCCAGCAGCTTACCGACACCAAACTATGGCTACACCTTC.